These 9 T cell receptor beta chains share one sample of origin, sequenced in a study of human T cells and chemical hapten exposure. This sample's time point: patch test 2, 6 weeks after DPC sensitization. Treatment denoted: therapeutic diphenylcyclopropenone sensitization with weekly scalp DPC. One entry per CDR3 protein, called by TCRdb with MiXCR from the RACE reads. The sample shows a few hundred thousand distinct CDR3 sequences, about 6% of them seen only once. This specimen consisted of whole blood, obtained in connection with sensitization to the hapten diphenylcyclopropenone (DPC). The receptors stem from a woman aged 18-29 years with alopecia areata. Some clones in this sample may be carry-over from other donors' samples.

This chain uses TRBV7-9 with TRBJ1-2; no clear D gene. The CDR3 totals 15 residues. V lost 5 bases, J lost 6 bases, and 19 bases lay in between. Looked up from germline, CDR1 is SEHNR and CDR2 is FQNEAQ (reference sequence). The CDR3 sequence is CASSPKGANPHGYTF. The CDR3 nucleotides are TGTGCCAGCAGCCCCAAGGGCGCGAACCCCCATGGCTACACCTTC.

The CDR3 protein is CASTKAGANTGELFF. The CDR3 DNA sequence: TGTGCCAGCACCAAAGCGGGGGCGAACACCGGGGAGCTGTTTTTT. The gene calls are TRBV6-2 or TRBV6-3 and TRBJ2-2, with 8 bases that match TRBD2. Germline V gives CDR1 MNHEY, CDR2 SVGEGT. This CDR3 region has 15 residues. The V segment lost 7 bases and the J segment 0 bases; nucleotides outside the gene matches: 4.

The table lists this clonotype with many counts. J is TRBJ2-5 and V is TRBV7-3, with TRBD2 as a possible D gene (7 bases). CDR3 length: 15 amino acids. CDR1 SGHTA and CDR2 FQGTGA come from the germline V gene. Trimming cost V 2 bases and J 1 base, with 11 bases left between them. The CDR3 DNA sequence: TGTGCCAGCAGCTTAGGGGGGGCCTCCCAAGAGACCCAGTACTTC. Its protein product is CASSLGGASQETQYF.

This clonotype turned up a few times. J is TRBJ2-1 and V is TRBV2; D gene uncertain. Trimming removed 4 bases at V and 4 bases at J, with 11 bases between. CDR3 length equals 14 residues. Germline V lookup: CDR1 SNHLY, CDR2 FYNNEI. This CDR3 is CASSGRTEYNEQFF. In nucleotides, the CDR3 is TGTGCCAGCAGTGGAAGGACGGAATACAATGAGCAGTTCTTC.

This clonotype was found a few times. This sequence joins TRBV9 and TRBJ2-5; TRBD1 aligns across 7 bases. This CDR3 comprises 15 residues. With V trimmed by 4 bases and J by 3 bases, 9 bases remained unmatched. Germline assignment: CDR1 SGDLS and CDR2 YYNGEE. CDR3 region: CASSWGGDREETQYF. The DNA of the CDR3 is TGTGCCAGCAGCTGGGGTGGAGACAGGGAAGAGACCCAGTACTTC.

This clonotype was recorded at least ten times. The genes are TRBV12-3 or TRBV12-4 and TRBJ1-1; tentatively, D is TRBD1 (6 bases). This CDR3 contains 13 residues. The V end lost 11 bases, the J end lost 2 bases, and 15 bases lay between the germline ends. The CDR3 loop reads CAGRDTHNTEAFF. CDR3 sequence (DNA): TGTGCCGGACGGGACACCCATAACACTGAAGCTTTCTTT.

This clonotype has at least ten counts. The chain carries TRBV4-1 and TRBJ1-2; no reliable D call. Germline V gives CDR1 MGHRA, CDR2 YSYEKL. Trimming took 1 base from V and 6 from J, leaving 12 bases between them. The CDR3 totals 14 residues. The CDR3 DNA reads as TGCGCCAGCAGCCAAGTTACGCAGGCCGATGGCTACACCTTC. Protein sequence: CASSQVTQADGYTF.

This chain joins TRBV20-1 and TRBJ2-3; D perhaps matches TRBD2 (5 bases). Between the trimmed V and J ends, which lost 6 bases and 0 bases, there was a span of 13 bases. The germline CDR1 and CDR2 sequences are DFQATT and SNEGSKA (reference sequence). The CDR3 is 14 residues long. This chain's CDR3 is CSANDYLSTDTQYF. CDR3 nucleotides: TGCAGTGCAAACGACTACCTGAGCACAGATACGCAGTATTTT.

This clonotype has a handful of counts. The chain couples TRBV14 to TRBJ1-3; 8 nucleotides match TRBD1. J lost 5 bases, V lost 0 bases, and 6 bases had no gene match. The CDR3 contains 16 residues. Germline lookup yields CDR1 SGHDN and CDR2 FVKESK. The DNA of the CDR3 is TGTGCCAGCAGCCAAGATGGACAGGGTTTTAGAAACACCATATATTTT. As protein: CASSQDGQGFRNTIYF.